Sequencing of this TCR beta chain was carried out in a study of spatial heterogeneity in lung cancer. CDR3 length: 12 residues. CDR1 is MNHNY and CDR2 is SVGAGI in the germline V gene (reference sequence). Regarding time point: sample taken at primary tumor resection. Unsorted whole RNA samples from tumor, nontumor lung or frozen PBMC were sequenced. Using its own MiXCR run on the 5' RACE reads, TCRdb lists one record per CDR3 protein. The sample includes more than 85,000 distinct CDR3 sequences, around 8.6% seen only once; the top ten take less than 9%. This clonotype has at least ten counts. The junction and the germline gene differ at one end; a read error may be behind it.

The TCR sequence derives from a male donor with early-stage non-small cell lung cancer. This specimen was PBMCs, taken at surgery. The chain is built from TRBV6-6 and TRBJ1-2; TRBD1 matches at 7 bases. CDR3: CASRRQQGPPAF. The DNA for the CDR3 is TGTGCCAGCAGGCGCCAACAGGGGCCCCCGGCCTTC.